Presented here are 14 T cell receptor beta chains from one specimen sequenced in a study of T cells in narcolepsy (dated by TCRdb to the late 2010s). The library was built by means of the immunoSEQ multiplex PCR assay. Imported from immuneACCESS, the table was reduced by TCRdb to in-frame sequences with V and J called. These copies leave out some clones; in studies compared against another copy, an unresolved V gene accounts for under half, and the cause of the remainder is not known. Present in this sample are about 27,000 clones, approximately 86% of which were seen just once. 1.1% of the sample is taken by the ten largest. Source material: CD45RA- memory CD4+ T cells from PBMCs. The cell subset or site label for this specimen denotes: memory T cells sorted ex vivo from peripheral blood. Receptors were obtained from a human donor with narcolepsy.

The genes are TRBV28 and TRBJ1-2, with D unclear. This CDR3 is 13 amino acids long. Germline V gene data show CDR1 as MDHEN and CDR2 as SYDVKM. Between the trimmed V and J ends, which lost 5 bases and 1 base, there was a span of 8 bases. The CDR3 reads CASSDGFNYGYTF. In DNA, the CDR3 is TGTGCCAGCAGTGACGGGTTTAACTATGGCTACACCTTC.

This clone was recorded a few times. The chain has TRBV6-5 and TRBJ1-5, with TRBD1 matching 7 bases. CDR1 and CDR2 (germline): MNHEY, SVGAGI. The CDR3 is made up of 13 amino acids. V shed 8 bases and J 4 bases; nucleotides not matched to a gene: 5. This CDR3 reads CASYPGQNQPQHF. CDR3 DNA: TGTGCCAGCTACCCGGGACAGAATCAGCCCCAGCATTTT.

The chain combines TRBV9 with TRBJ1-1, with D tentatively TRBD1 (6 bases). This CDR3 has 15 amino acids. Germline loops: CDR1 SGDLS, CDR2 YYNGEE. Trimming removed 1 base from V and 4 bases from J, with 14 bases in between. The chain's CDR3 is CASSVYRGKATEAFF. CDR3 sequence (DNA): TGTGCCAGCAGCGTATATAGGGGGAAGGCCACTGAAGCTTTCTTT.

V and J are TRBV9 and TRBJ1-6; 7 bases fit TRBD1. Germline CDR1 and CDR2: SGDLS and YYNGEE. The CDR3 has 14 amino acids. The V gene end was trimmed by 4 bases and the J gene end by 6 bases; junction bases not matched to a gene: 4. The CDR3 protein is CASSFRQGNSPLHF. CDR3 in DNA: TGTGCCAGCAGCTTCAGACAGGGTAATTCACCCCTCCACTTT. Full variable domain (missing parts from reference TRBV9 and TRBJ1-6): DSGVTQTPKHLITATGQRVTLRCSPRSGDLSVYWYQQSLDQGLQFLIQYYNGEERAKGNILERFSAQQFPDLHSELNLSSLELGDSALYFCASSFRQGNSPLHFGNGTRLTVT.

The V call is TRBV29-1, the J call TRBJ2-1; no clear D. The CDR3 consists of 18 residues. Trimming stripped 5 bases from V and 0 bases from J, with 23 bases between. The germline V gene has CDR1 SQVTM and CDR2 ANQGSEA. CDR3: CSVLFQPTPRSSYNEQFF. The CDR3 DNA sequence: TGCAGCGTTCTTTTCCAGCCGACACCACGAAGCTCCTACAATGAGCAGTTCTTC.

In its sample, this clone was seen once. The rearrangement joins TRBV11-2 to TRBJ2-1, with 8 bases fitting TRBD2. Germline trimming cut 1 base from V and 7 bases from J; bases unmatched to any gene: 6. This CDR3 region has 15 residues. Germline CDR1 and CDR2: SGHAT and FQNNGV. The CDR3 region is CASSLVLAALNEQFF. The CDR3 DNA sequence: TGTGCCAGCAGCTTAGTACTAGCGGCCTTAAATGAGCAGTTCTTC.

V usage is TRBV5-1 and J usage is TRBJ1-2; perhaps TRBD1 as D (6 bases). The CDR3 has 14 amino acids. Germline lookup yields CDR1 SGHRS and CDR2 YFSETQ. V lost 4 bases, J lost 4 bases, and 14 bases lay in between. In DNA, the CDR3 is TGCGCCAGCAGCCCCGGACAGATCCTCTATGGCTACACCTTC. Translating gives CASSPGQILYGYTF.

CDR3 nucleotide sequence: TGTGCCAGCAGTACGACGGACAGCTCTGGAAACACCATATATTTT. Translating gives CASSTTDSSGNTIYF. The chain couples TRBV6-6 to TRBJ1-3; D is possibly TRBD1 (6 bases). The CDR3 contains 15 residues. V lost 5 bases, J lost 0 bases, and 11 bases lay in between. Looked up from germline, CDR1 is MNHNY and CDR2 is SVGAGI (reference sequence).

The V gene is TRBV15, the J gene TRBJ2-3; TRBD2 aligns across 10 bases. V shed 1 base, J shed 3 bases, and the junction held 7 bases outside the gene matches. CDR3 size: 17 residues. Germline values: CDR1 LNHNV, CDR2 YYDKDF (reference sequence). CDR3 sequence: CATSRGRSGGRTDTQYF. In nucleotides, the CDR3 is TGTGCCACCAGCAGAGGTCGTAGCGGGGGGCGTACAGATACGCAGTATTTT.

This clone was observed a few times. The chain is built from TRBV10-3 and TRBJ1-2; 8 bases align to TRBD1. Germline V gene lookup returns CDR1 ENHRY and CDR2 SYGVKD. Trimming at V came to 2 bases and at J to 6 bases, leaving 11 bases not matched to a gene. This CDR3 has 16 residues. CDR3 nucleotide sequence: TGTGCCATCAGTGAGACCCCAGGGGGCGCTTTGGATGGCTACACCTTC. This codes for CAISETPGGALDGYTF.

In DNA form, the CDR3 reads TGCAGTGCTAGACGGACTGAAGCTTTCTTT. It encodes CSARRTEAFF. The V gene is TRBV20-1, the J gene TRBJ1-1; D gene unclear. The germline V gene has CDR1 DFQATT and CDR2 SNEGSKA (reference sequence). Trimming removed 2 bases from V and 5 bases from J, with 3 bases in between. The CDR3 loop spans 10 amino acids.

This chain links TRBV5-1 with TRBJ1-4; maybe TRBD1 (5 bases). The V end lost 0 bases, the J end lost 6 bases, and 12 bases lay between the germline ends. This CDR3 comprises 15 residues. Germline V gene data show CDR1 as SGHRS and CDR2 as YFSETQ. The CDR3 protein is CASSLGGREDEKLFF. The CDR3, as DNA: TGCGCCAGCAGCTTGGGGGGCAGGGAAGATGAAAAACTGTTTTTT. Together with reference TRBV5-1 and TRBJ1-4, the CDR3 gives the full variable domain: KAGVTQTPRYLIKTRGQQVTLSCSPISGHRSVSWYQQTPGQGLQFLFEYFSETQRNKGNFPGRFSGRQFSNSRSEMNVSTLELGDSALYLCASSLGGREDEKLFFGSGTQLSVL.

The V gene is TRBV11-2, the J gene TRBJ1-1; no clear D. The V gene's germline CDR1 is SGHAT and CDR2 FQNNGV. This CDR3 has 17 amino acids. Trimming removed 5 bases at V and 0 bases at J, with 19 bases between. Written as DNA, the CDR3 is TGTGCCAGCAGCCATAGTAAACCGCGGGTACTGAACACTGAAGCTTTCTTT. Translating it yields CASSHSKPRVLNTEAFF. Together with reference TRBV11-2 and TRBJ1-1, the CDR3 gives the full variable domain: EAGVAQSPRYKIIEKRQSVAFWCNPISGHATLYWYQQILGQGPKLLIQFQNNGVVDDSQLPKDRFSAERLKGVDSTLKIQPAKLEDSAVYLCASSHSKPRVLNTEAFFGQGTRLTVV.

In the case of this clone: Germline is not matched at one junction end, which may reflect a read error. The genes are TRBV5-4 and TRBJ1-6; TRBD1 agrees at 7 bases. This CDR3 is built from 14 residues. Germline CDR1 SGHNT, CDR2 YYREEE (reference sequence). In DNA, the CDR3 is TGTGCCATCAGCCTGGGACAGAATAATTCACCCCTCCACTTT. This sequence encodes CAISLGQNNSPLHF.